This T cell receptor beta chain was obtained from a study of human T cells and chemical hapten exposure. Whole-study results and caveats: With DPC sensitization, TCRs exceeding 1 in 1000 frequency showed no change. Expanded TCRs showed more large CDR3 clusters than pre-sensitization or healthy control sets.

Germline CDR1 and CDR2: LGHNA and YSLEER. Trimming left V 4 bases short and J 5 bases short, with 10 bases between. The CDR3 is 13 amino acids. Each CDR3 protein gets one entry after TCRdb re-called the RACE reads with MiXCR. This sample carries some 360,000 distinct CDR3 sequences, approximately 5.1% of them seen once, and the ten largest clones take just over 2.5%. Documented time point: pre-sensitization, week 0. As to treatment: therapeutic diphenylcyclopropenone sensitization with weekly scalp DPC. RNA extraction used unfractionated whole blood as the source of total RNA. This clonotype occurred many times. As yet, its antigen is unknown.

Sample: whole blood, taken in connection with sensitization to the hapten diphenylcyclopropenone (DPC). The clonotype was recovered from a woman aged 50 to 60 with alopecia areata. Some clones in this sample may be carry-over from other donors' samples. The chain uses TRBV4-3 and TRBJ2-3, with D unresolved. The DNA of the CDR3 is TGCGCCAGCAGCCCCGGGCCCAGAGATACGCAGTATTTT. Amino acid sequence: CASSPGPRDTQYF.